The 18 T cell receptor beta chains below come from one sample, sequenced in a study of radiation and T cells in renal cell carcinoma. Documented time point: baseline pretreatment blood. Regarding treatment: 15 Gy SBRT to primary tumor, nephrectomy 4 weeks later. Sequenced by immunoSEQ multiplex PCR; TCRdb stores in-frame clones only, minus some. Of 100,000 to 150,000 clones in the sample, around 83% were seen once. Sample: blood, taken from a patient whose treatment included radiotherapy and nephrectomy. The receptors were sampled from a woman aged 55-75 years with renal cell carcinoma.

The chain uses TRBV5-1 and TRBJ1-2; D unclear. The CDR3 consists of 13 residues. V was pared by 3 bases and J by 2 bases, with 8 bases between. The germline gives CDR1 SGHRS, CDR2 YFSETQ. The CDR3 reads CASSSVGNYGYTF. CDR3 DNA sequence: TGCGCCAGCAGCTCAGTAGGAAACTATGGCTACACCTTC.

The chain employs TRBV7-9 and TRBJ1-5, with D possibly matching TRBD1 (5 bases). Germline loops: CDR1 SEHNR, CDR2 FQNEAQ (reference sequence). The V end lost 4 bases, the J end lost 3 bases, and 16 bases lay between the germline ends. The CDR3 runs 16 residues. The CDR3 bases are TGTGCCAGCAGCTCATCGGGGCTGTCACTCAATCAGCCCCAGCATTTT. This encodes CASSSSGLSLNQPQHF.

CDR3 region: CASSLTGNYEQYF. In DNA, the CDR3 is TGTGCCAGCAGCTTAACAGGAAACTACGAGCAGTACTTC. The chain combines TRBV7-3 with TRBJ2-7; D gene uncertain. The CDR3 is 13 residues long. Germline CDR1 and CDR2: SGHTA and FQGTGA. V lost 0 bases and J 3 bases, leaving 6 bases between the germline ends.

This clone was recorded a few times. This chain joins TRBV28 and TRBJ1-5; D not resolved. The CDR3 spans 11 residues. V lost 6 bases and J lost 9, with 9 bases in between. Germline CDR1 is MDHEN and CDR2 is SYDVKM. CDR3 residues: CASSQTRPQHF. The CDR3 coding sequence is TGTGCCAGCAGCCAAACCAGGCCCCAGCATTTT.

The rearrangement uses TRBV9 and TRBJ2-5; D is possibly TRBD1 (6 bases). CDR3 length equals 13 residues. Germline assignment: CDR1 SGDLS and CDR2 YYNGEE. The germline V and J ends were trimmed by 4 bases and 5 bases, with 12 bases remaining between them. The CDR3 DNA sequence: TGTGCCAGCAGCTTACAGGGAGCGGAGACCCAGTACTTC. This encodes CASSLQGAETQYF. Drawing the rest from reference TRBV9 and TRBJ2-5, the complete variable domain is DSGVTQTPKHLITATGQRVTLRCSPRSGDLSVYWYQQSLDQGLQFLIQYYNGEERAKGNILERFSAQQFPDLHSELNLSSLELGDSALYFCASSLQGAETQYFGPGTRLLVL.

The chain employs TRBV5-5 and TRBJ2-5; D remains ambiguous. With 2 bases removed from V and 4 bases from J, the gap between germline ends came to 3 bases. The CDR3 sequence is 11 residues long. Germline assignment: CDR1 SGHKS and CDR2 YYEKEE (reference sequence). Here the CDR3 reads CASSFGETQYF. CDR3 in DNA: TGTGCCAGCAGCTTCGGAGAGACCCAGTACTTC. The full variable domain, with the rest looked up from reference TRBV5-5 and TRBJ2-5, is DAGVTQSPTHLIKTRGQQVTLRCSPISGHKSVSWYQQVLGQGPQFIFQYYEKEERGRGNFPDRFSARQFPNYSSELNVNALLLGDSALYLCASSFGETQYFGPGTRLLVL.

V usage is TRBV5-6 and J usage is TRBJ2-7; no firm D call. Looked up from germline, CDR1 is SGHDT and CDR2 is YYEEEE. Trimming removed 4 bases from V and 5 bases from J, with 13 bases in between. The CDR3 spans 13 residues. Written as DNA, the CDR3 is TGTGCCAGCAGCCCCCAGAAATCCCACGAGCAGTACTTC. This sequence encodes CASSPQKSHEQYF.

V usage is TRBV5-1 and J usage is TRBJ2-3; D is possibly TRBD1 (6 bases). Germline V lookup: CDR1 SGHRS, CDR2 YFSETQ. Deletions cut 7 bases from V and 4 bases from J, with 16 bases between. CDR3 length: 14 residues. As DNA, the CDR3 is TGCGCCAGCCGGGACCAGGGGCCCCCAGATACGCAGTATTTT. Its protein product is CASRDQGPPDTQYF.

The chain has TRBV5-4 and TRBJ2-7; 9 nucleotides match TRBD1. V gave up 2 bases and J gave up 6 bases; unmatched junction bases: 6. The CDR3 runs 14 residues. Germline CDR1 is SGHNT and CDR2 is YYREEE (reference sequence). The CDR3 coding sequence is TGTGCCAGCAGCTTAGGGACAGGGATTGCCGAGCAGTACTTC. This translates into CASSLGTGIAEQYF.

V is TRBV11-2 and J is TRBJ2-7; D is unclear. The V end lost 2 bases, the J end lost 7 bases, and 12 bases lay between the germline ends. CDR1 SGHAT and CDR2 FQNNGV come from the germline V gene. CDR3 length: 13 amino acids. CDR3 region: CASSLSPFGEQYF. The CDR3 DNA sequence: TGTGCCAGCAGCTTATCCCCCTTTGGAGAGCAGTACTTC.

V and J are TRBV5-1 and TRBJ1-6; 9 bases fit TRBD1. The V and J ends lost 2 bases and 1 base, in that order; junction bases with no gene match: 7. CDR3 length equals 18 residues. Germline lookup yields CDR1 SGHRS and CDR2 YFSETQ. CDR3 in amino acids: CASSFGPQGASYNSPLHF. The CDR3, as DNA: TGCGCCAGCAGCTTCGGGCCACAGGGGGCGTCCTATAATTCACCCCTCCACTTT.

V and J are TRBV28 and TRBJ2-7; D might be TRBD1 (6 bases). Trimming removed 5 bases from V and 2 bases from J, with 10 bases in between. CDR1 and CDR2 (germline): MDHEN, SYDVKM. This CDR3 region has 13 residues. This CDR3 is CASSLGQTYEQYF. CDR3 coding DNA: TGTGCCAGCAGTCTCGGACAGACCTACGAGCAGTACTTC. Together with reference TRBV28 and TRBJ2-7, the CDR3 gives the full variable domain: DVKVTQSSRYLVKRTGEKVFLECVQDMDHENMFWYRQDPGLGLRLIYFSYDVKMKEKGDIPEGYSVSREKKERFSLILESASTNQTSMYLCASSLGQTYEQYFGPGTRLTVT.

The J gene is TRBJ1-1, the V gene TRBV5-5; D gene uncertain. The V gene lost 2 bases and the J gene lost 6 bases, with 14 bases spanning the gap. This CDR3 is 14 amino acids long. CDR1 and CDR2 (germline): SGHKS, YYEKEE (reference sequence). CDR3 residues: CASSLEAVSPEAFF. For the CDR3, the DNA is TGTGCCAGCAGCTTAGAGGCCGTGAGCCCTGAAGCTTTCTTT.

This chain links TRBV27 with TRBJ1-2; TRBD1 is a possible D gene (5 bases). Germline-derived CDR1 and CDR2 are MNHEY and SMNVEV (reference sequence). V lost 2 bases to trimming and J lost 8 bases, with 6 bases between them. CDR3 length: 11 residues. The CDR3 DNA reads TGTGCCAGCAGTTTAGGGACCGGCTACACCTTC. This encodes CASSLGTGYTF.

The rearrangement joins TRBV28 to TRBJ1-2; 8 nucleotides align to TRBD1. The CDR3 is made up of 15 amino acids. Germline assignment: CDR1 MDHEN and CDR2 SYDVKM. V gave up 10 bases and J gave up 12 bases; unmatched junction bases: 22. CDR3 residues: CATLKSRTGDRRNTF. The CDR3 coding sequence is TGTGCCACATTGAAGAGCCGGACCGGGGACAGGAGGAACACCTTC.

This rearrangement joins TRBV19 to TRBJ1-1; D call uncertain. V dropped 1 base and J dropped 1 base, with 7 bases sitting between them. The CDR3 has 14 amino acids. Germline CDR1 reads LNHDA; CDR2 reads SQIVND (reference sequence). CDR3 nucleotides: TGTGCCAGTAGTATAGGGTCGGCGAACACTGAAGCTTTCTTT. Residues: CASSIGSANTEAFF.

The V call is TRBV6-1, the J call TRBJ1-1; 7 bases align to TRBD1. This CDR3 has 15 residues. The germline gives CDR1 MNHNS, CDR2 SASEGT. With 5 bases clipped from V and 4 bases from J, the junction kept 10 bases outside the gene matches. The CDR3 loop is CASSFPTGLGTEAFF. DNA of the CDR3: TGTGCCAGCAGTTTCCCGACAGGGCTTGGCACTGAAGCTTTCTTT.

The chain combines TRBV4-1 with TRBJ1-4; TRBD1 is a possible D gene (6 bases). V dropped 0 bases and J dropped 0 bases, with 11 bases sitting between them. Germline CDR1 reads MGHRA; CDR2 reads YSYEKL. The length of the CDR3 is 17 residues. CDR3 nucleotides: TGCGCCAGCAGCCAAGATCGGGGGCCCGCAACTAATGAAAAACTGTTTTTT. It specifies CASSQDRGPATNEKLFF.